The TCR beta chain described here comes from a study of blood T cell repertoires in COVID-19. On the study more broadly: Material from acute and convalescent COVID-19 was sourced from the United States, Italy and Spain. PBMCs, B-cell-depleted T cells, or T cells were the source of the cDNA or gDNA that made up the material.

This clone was found once. Authors' methods: Reference gene primer amplification in the assay estimated nucleated cell counts. Sequenced by immunoSEQ multiplex PCR; TCRdb stores in-frame clones only, minus some. The DNA gave D and trimming, while V, J and clone size come from that table. The sample has hundreds of thousands of clones, around 89% seen once. In germline, CDR1 is LNHNV, CDR2 YYDKDF (reference sequence). V lost 1 base and J lost 5, with 14 bases in between. The CDR3 extends over 16 amino acids. V usage is TRBV15 and J usage is TRBJ2-2; a weak D match, TRBD2 (5 bases). This clonotype originated in a man between 35 and 55 years old with acute or convalescent COVID-19. The sequenced sample consisted of peripheral blood. CDR3 sequence (DNA): TGTGCCACCAGCAGAGGGAGCGGTTATGAGACCGGGGAGCTGTTTTTT. Its protein is CATSRGSGYETGELFF.